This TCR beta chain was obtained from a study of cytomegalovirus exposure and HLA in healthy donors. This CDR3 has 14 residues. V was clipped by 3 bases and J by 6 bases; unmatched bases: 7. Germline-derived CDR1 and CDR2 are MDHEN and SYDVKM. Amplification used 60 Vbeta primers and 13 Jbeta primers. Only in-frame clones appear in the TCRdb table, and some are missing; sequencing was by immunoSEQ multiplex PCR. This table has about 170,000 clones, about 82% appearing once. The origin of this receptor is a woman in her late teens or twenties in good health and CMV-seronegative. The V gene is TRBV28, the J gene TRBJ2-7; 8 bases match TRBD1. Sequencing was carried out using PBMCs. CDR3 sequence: CASSFQLTGGEQYF. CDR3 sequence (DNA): TGTGCCAGCAGTTTTCAACTTACAGGGGGCGAGCAGTACTTC. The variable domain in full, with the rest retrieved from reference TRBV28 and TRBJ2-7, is DVKVTQSSRYLVKRTGEKVFLECVQDMDHENMFWYRQDPGLGLRLIYFSYDVKMKEKGDIPEGYSVSREKKERFSLILESASTNQTSMYLCASSFQLTGGEQYFGPGTRLTVT.